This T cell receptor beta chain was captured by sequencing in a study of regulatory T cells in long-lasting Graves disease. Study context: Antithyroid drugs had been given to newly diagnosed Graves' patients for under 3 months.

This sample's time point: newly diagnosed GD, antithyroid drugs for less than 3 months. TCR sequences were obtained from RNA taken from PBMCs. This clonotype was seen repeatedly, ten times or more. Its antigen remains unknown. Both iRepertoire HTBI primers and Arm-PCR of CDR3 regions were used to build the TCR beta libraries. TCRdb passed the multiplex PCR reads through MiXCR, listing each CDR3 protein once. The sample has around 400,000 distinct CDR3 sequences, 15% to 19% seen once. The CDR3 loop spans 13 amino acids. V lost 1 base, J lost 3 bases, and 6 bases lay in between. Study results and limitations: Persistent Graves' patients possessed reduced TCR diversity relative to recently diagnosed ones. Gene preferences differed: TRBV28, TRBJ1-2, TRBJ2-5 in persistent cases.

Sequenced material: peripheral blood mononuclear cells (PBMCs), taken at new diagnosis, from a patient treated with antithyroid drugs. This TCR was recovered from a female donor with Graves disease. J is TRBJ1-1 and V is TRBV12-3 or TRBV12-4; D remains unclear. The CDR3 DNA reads TGTGCCAGCAGTTTAGTCCAGTACACTGAAGCTTTCTTT. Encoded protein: CASSLVQYTEAFF.